This T cell receptor beta chain came from a study of beta chain features in type 1 diabetes. General study results and limits: Comparison showed that naive, central memory and Treg TCRB repertoires appeared more similar among patients than among healthy donors.

Germline V gives CDR1 SGHTA, CDR2 FQGTGA. Trimming removed 2 bases from V and 2 bases from J, with 10 bases in between. The CDR3 loop spans 15 amino acids. Expressed TCRB transcripts were sequenced after all isolated RNA was converted to cDNA. There were 3.5 million or so reads on average in the naive, central memory and regulatory T cell samples. TCRdb's copy holds only in-frame clones and misses some; the assay was immunoSEQ multiplex PCR. The sample lists about 290,000 clones, approximately 8.1% occurring once. This clone was observed at least ten times. Antigen: not known. The sample taken for sequencing was central memory CD4+ T cells from blood. V usage is TRBV7-3 and J usage is TRBJ2-1; no firm D call. The receptor's source is a young woman in good health. Written as DNA, the CDR3 is TGTGCCAGCAGCTTATTTTCTGGGGCCTACAATGAGCAGTTCTTC. This encodes CASSLFSGAYNEQFF.